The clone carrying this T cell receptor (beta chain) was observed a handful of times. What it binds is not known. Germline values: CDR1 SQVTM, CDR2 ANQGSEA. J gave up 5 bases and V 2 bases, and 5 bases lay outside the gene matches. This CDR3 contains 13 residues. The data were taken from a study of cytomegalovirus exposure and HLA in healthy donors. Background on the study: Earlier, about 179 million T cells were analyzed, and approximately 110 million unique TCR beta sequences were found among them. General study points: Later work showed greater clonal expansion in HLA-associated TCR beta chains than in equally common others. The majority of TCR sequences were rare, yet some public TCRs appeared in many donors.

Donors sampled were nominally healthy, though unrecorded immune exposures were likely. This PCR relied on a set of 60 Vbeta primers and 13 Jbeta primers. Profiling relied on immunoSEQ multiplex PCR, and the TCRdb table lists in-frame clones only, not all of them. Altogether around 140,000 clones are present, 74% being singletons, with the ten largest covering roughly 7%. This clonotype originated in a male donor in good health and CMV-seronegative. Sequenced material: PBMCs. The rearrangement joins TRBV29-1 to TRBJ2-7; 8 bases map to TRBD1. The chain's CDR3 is CSVEFQGANEQYF. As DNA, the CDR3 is TGCAGCGTTGAATTTCAGGGGGCGAACGAGCAGTACTTC.